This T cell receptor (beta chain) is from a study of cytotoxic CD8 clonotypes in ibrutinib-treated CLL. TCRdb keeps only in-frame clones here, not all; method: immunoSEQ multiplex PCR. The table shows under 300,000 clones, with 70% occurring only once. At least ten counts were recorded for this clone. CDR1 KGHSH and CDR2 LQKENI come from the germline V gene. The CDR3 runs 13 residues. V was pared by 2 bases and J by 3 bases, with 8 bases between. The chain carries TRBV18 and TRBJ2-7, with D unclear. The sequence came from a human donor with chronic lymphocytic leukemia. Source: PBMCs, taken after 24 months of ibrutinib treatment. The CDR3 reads CASSPGDVYEQYF. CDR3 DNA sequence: TGTGCCAGCTCACCAGGGGATGTCTACGAGCAGTACTTC.